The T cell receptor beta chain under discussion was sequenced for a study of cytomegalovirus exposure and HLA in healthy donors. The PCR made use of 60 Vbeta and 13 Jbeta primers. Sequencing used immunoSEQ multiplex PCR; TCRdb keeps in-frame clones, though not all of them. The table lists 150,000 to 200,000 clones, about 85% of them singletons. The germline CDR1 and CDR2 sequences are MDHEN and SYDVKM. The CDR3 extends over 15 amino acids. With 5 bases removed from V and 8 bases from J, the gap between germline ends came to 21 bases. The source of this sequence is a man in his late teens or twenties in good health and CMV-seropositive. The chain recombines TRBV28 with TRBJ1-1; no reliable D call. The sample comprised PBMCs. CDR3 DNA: TGTGCCAGCAGTGTCTCGGTCCCGGGAAGAGGCGAAGCTTTCTTT. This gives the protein CASSVSVPGRGEAFF.